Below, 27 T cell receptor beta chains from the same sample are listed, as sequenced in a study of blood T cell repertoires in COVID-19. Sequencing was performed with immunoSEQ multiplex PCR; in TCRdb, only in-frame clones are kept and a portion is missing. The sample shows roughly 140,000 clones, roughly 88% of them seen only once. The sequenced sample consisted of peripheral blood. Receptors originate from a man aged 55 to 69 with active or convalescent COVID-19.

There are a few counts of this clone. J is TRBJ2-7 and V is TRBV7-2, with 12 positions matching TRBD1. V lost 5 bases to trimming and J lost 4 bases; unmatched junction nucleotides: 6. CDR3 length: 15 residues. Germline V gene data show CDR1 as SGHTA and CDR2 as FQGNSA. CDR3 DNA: TGTGCCAGCAGCGCGGGACAGGGGGCTCTGTACGAGCAGTACTTC. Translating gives CASSAGQGALYEQYF.

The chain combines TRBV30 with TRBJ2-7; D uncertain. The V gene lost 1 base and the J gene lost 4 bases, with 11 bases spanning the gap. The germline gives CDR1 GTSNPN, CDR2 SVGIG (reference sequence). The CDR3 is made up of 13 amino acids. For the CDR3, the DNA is TGTGCCTGGAGTGACCGTTTGAGATACGAGCAGTACGTC. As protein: CAWSDRLRYEQYV.

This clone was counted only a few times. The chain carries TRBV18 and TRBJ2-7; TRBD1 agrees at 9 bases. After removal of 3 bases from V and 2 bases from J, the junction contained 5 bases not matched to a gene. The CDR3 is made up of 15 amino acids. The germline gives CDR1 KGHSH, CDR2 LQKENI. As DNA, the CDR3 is TGTGCCAGCTCACCCGGGACAGGGCCCACCTACGAGCAGTACTTC. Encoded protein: CASSPGTGPTYEQYF. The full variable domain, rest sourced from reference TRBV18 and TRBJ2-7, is NAGVMQNPRHLVRRRGQEARLRCSPMKGHSHVYWYRQLPEEGLKFMVYLQKENIIDESGMPKERFSAEFPKEGPSILRIQQVVRGDSAAYFCASSPGTGPTYEQYFGPGTRLTVT.

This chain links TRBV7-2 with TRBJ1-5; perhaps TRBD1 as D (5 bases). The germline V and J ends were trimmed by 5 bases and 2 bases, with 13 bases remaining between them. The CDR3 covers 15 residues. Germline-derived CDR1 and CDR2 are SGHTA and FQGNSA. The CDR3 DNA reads TGTGCCAGCAGCCCAGAGACAGTGGGCAATCAGCCCCAGCATTTT. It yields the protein CASSPETVGNQPQHF. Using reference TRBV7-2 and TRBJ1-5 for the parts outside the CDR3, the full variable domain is GAGVSQSPSNKVTEKGKDVELRCDPISGHTALYWYRQSLGQGLEFLIYFQGNSAPDKSGLPSDRFSAERTGGSVSTLTIQRTQQEDSAVYLCASSPETVGNQPQHFGDGTRLSIL.

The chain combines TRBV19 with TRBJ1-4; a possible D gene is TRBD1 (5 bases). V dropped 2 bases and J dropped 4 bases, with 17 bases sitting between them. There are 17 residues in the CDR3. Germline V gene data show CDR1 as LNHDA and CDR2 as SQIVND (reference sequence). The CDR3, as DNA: TGTGCCAGTAGTATATGGCAGGGTATGGATTTTAATGAAAAACTGTTTTTT. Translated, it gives CASSIWQGMDFNEKLFF.

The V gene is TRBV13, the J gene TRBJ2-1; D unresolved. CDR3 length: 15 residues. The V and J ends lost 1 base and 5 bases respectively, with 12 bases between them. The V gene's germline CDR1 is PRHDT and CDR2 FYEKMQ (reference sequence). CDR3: CASSLEQFVNNEQFF. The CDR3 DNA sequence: TGTGCCAGCAGCTTAGAACAGTTCGTAAACAATGAGCAGTTCTTC.

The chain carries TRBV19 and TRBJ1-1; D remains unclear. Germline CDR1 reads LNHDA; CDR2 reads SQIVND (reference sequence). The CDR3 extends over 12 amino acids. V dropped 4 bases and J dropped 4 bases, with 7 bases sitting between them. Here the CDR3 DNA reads TGTGCCAGTAGTACGCCGGGCACTGAAGCTTTCTTT. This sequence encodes CASSTPGTEAFF.

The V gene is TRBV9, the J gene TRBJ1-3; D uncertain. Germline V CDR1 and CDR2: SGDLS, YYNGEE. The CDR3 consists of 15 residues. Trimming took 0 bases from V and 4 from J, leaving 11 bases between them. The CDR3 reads CASSVGTTGGNTIYF. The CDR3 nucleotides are TGTGCCAGCAGCGTAGGGACTACCGGGGGAAACACCATATATTTT.

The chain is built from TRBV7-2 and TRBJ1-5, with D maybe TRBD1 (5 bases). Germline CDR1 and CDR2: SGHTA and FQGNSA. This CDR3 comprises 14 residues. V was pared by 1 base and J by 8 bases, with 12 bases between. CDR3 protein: CASSLETGGKPQHF. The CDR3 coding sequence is TGTGCCAGCAGCTTAGAAACAGGCGGGAAGCCCCAGCATTTT.

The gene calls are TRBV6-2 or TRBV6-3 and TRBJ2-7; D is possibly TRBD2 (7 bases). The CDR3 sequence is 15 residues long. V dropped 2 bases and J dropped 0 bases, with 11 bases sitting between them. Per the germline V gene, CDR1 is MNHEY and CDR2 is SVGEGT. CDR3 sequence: CASSYRGAGSYEQYV. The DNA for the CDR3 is TGTGCCAGCAGTTACCGGGGGGCCGGCTCCTACGAGCAGTACGTC.

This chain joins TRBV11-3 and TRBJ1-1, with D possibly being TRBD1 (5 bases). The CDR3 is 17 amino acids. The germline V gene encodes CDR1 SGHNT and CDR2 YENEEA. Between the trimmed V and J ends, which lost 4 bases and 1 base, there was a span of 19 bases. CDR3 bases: TGTGCCAGCAGCTCCACTTGGACACGCAATACGAACACTGAAGCTTTCTTT. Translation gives CASSSTWTRNTNTEAFF. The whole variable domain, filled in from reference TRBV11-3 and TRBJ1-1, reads EAGVVQSPRYKIIEKKQPVAFWCNPISGHNTLYWYLQNLGQGPELLIRYENEEAVDDSQLPKDRFSAERLKGVDSTLKIQPAELGDSAVYLCASSSTWTRNTNTEAFFGQGTRLTVV.

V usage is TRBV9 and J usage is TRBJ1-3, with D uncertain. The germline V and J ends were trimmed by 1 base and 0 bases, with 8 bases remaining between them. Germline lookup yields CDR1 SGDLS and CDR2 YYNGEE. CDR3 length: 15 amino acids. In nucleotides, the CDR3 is TGTGCCAGCAGCGTAAGAGGTAGCTCTGGAAACACCATATATTTT. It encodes CASSVRGSSGNTIYF.

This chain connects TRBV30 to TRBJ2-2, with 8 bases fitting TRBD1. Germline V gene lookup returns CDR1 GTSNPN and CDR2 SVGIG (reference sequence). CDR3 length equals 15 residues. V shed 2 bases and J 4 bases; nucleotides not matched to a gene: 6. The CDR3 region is CAWSRTGRSTGELFF. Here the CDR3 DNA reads TGTGCCTGGAGTCGGACAGGGAGGTCCACCGGGGAGCTGTTTTTT.

The DNA of the CDR3 is TGTGCCAGCAGTTACTCCGCAGGGCTCTCTGGCTACACCTTC. As protein: CASSYSAGLSGYTF. The genes are TRBV6-5 and TRBJ1-2, with D perhaps TRBD1 (5 bases). Trimming removed 0 bases at V and 7 bases at J, with 12 bases between. From germline, CDR1 is MNHEY and CDR2 SVGAGI. The CDR3 has 14 amino acids.

As DNA, the CDR3 is TGTGCCAGCACTATATACAGATCGGGAGGAAACACCATATATTTT. Translated: CASTIYRSGGNTIYF. This rearrangement joins TRBV6-5 to TRBJ1-3; D uncertain. This CDR3 has 15 residues. Germline values: CDR1 MNHEY, CDR2 SVGAGI. Trimming pared 7 bases from V and 4 bases from J, leaving 17 bases between.

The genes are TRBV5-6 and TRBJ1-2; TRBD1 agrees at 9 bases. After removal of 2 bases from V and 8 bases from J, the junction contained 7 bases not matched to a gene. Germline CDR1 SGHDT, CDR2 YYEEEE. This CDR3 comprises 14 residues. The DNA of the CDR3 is TGTGCCAGCAGCTTAAACAGGGGGCGTTGGGGCTACACCTTC. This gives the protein CASSLNRGRWGYTF.

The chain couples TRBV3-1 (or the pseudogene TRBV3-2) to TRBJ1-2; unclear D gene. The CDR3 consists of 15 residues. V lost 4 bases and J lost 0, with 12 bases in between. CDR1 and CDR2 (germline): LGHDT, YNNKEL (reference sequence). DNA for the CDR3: TGTGCCAGCAGCCCAACGCACAGTTCTAACTATGGCTACACCTTC. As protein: CASSPTHSSNYGYTF.

CDR3: CASSVSIAGADTQYF. The CDR3 DNA reads as TGTGCCAGCAGCGTTTCCATCGCAGGGGCAGATACGCAGTATTTT. The chain is built from TRBV7-7 and TRBJ2-3; D perhaps matches TRBD1 (6 bases). The CDR3 totals 15 residues. The germline CDR1 and CDR2 sequences are SSHAT and FNYEAQ (reference sequence). With 5 bases removed from V and 4 bases from J, the gap between germline ends came to 16 bases.

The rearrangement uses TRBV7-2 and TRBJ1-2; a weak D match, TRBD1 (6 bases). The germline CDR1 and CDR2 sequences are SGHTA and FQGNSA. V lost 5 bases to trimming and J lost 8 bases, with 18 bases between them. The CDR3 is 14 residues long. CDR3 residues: CASSPSLQGRGYTF. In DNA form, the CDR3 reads TGTGCCAGCAGCCCGTCGTTACAGGGCCGAGGCTACACCTTC. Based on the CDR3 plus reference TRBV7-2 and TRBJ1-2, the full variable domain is GAGVSQSPSNKVTEKGKDVELRCDPISGHTALYWYRQSLGQGLEFLIYFQGNSAPDKSGLPSDRFSAERTGGSVSTLTIQRTQQEDSAVYLCASSPSLQGRGYTFGSGTRLTVV.

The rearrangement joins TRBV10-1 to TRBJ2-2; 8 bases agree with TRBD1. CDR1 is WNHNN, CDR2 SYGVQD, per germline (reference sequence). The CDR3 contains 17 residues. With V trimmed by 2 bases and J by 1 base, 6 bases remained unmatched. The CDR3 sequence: CASSEALTGENTGELFF. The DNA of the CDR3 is TGCGCCAGCAGTGAGGCATTGACAGGGGAGAACACCGGGGAGCTGTTTTTT.

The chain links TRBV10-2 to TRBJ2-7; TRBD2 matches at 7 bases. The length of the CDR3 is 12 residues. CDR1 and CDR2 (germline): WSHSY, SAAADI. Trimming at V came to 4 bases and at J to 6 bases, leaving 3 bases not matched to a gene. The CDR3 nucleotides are TGCGCCAGCAGTGCCACGGGGGGCGAGCAGTACTTC. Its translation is CASSATGGEQYF.

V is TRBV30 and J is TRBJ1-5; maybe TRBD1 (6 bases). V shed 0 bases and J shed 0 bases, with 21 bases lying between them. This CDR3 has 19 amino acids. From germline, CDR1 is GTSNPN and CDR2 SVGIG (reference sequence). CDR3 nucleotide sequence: TGTGCCTGGAGTGTATCCCCAGGGGATATATGGAATAGCAATCAGCCCCAGCATTTT. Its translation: CAWSVSPGDIWNSNQPQHF.

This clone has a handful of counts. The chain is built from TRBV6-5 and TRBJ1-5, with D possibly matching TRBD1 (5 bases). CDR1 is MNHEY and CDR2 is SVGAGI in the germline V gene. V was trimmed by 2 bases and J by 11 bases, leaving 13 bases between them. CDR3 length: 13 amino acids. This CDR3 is CASSYGQGLAQHF. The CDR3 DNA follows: TGTGCCAGCAGTTACGGGCAGGGCTTGGCCCAGCATTTT.

The CDR3 reads CASSLGGAGGRSEQYF. DNA of the CDR3: TGTGCCAGCAGCTTAGGGGGGGCGGGGGGGCGGTCCGAGCAGTACTTC. This rearrangement joins TRBV7-6 to TRBJ2-7; TRBD2 matches at 9 bases. CDR3 length: 16 residues. CDR1 is SGHVS and CDR2 is FNYEAQ in the germline V gene. The J segment lost 6 bases and the V segment lost 1 base, leaving 10 bases of the junction unmatched.

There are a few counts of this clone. This CDR3 reads CASSTGGLGSSVAYTIYF. Written as DNA, the CDR3 is TGTGCCAGCAGCACAGGGGGGTTGGGGAGCTCCGTGGCGTACACCATATATTTT. The chain is built from TRBV7-8 and TRBJ1-3; TRBD1 aligns across 8 bases. V shed 5 bases, J shed 8 bases, and the junction held 20 bases outside the gene matches. CDR1 SGHVS and CDR2 FQNEAQ come from the germline V gene. The CDR3 has 18 residues. Supplemented by reference TRBV7-8 and TRBJ1-3, the full variable domain reads GAGVSQSPRYKVAKRGQDVALRCDPISGHVSLFWYQQALGQGPEFLTYFQNEAQLDKSGLPSDRFFAERPEGSVSTLKIQRTQQEDSAVYLCASSTGGLGSSVAYTIYFGEGSWLTVV.

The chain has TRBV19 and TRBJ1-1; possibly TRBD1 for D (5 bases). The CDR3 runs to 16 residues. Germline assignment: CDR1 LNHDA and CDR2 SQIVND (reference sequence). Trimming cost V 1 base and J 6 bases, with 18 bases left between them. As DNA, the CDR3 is TGTGCCAGTAGTATAGGCGGGGCCGGGACGGTCGCTGAAGCTTTCTTT. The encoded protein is CASSIGGAGTVAEAFF.

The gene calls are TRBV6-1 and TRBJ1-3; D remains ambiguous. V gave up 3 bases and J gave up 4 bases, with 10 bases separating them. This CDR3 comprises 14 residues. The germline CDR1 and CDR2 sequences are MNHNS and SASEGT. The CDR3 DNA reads TGTGCCAGCAGTGATAAATCTTTGGGAAACACCATATATTTT. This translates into CASSDKSLGNTIYF.